This record covers a single T cell receptor (beta chain). These data come from a study of blood T cell repertoires in COVID-19. The wider study: The samples span acute and convalescent COVID-19 from the United States, Italy and Spain. T cells, B-cell-depleted T cells, or PBMCs supplied cDNA or gDNA.

As handled by the study authors: Amplification of reference gene primers provided the estimated nucleated cell counts. Sequencing used immunoSEQ multiplex PCR; TCRdb keeps in-frame clones, though not all of them. Clonal size and the V and J genes are those of that table, whereas D and trimming came from the DNA. Of more than 250,000 clones in the sample, over 80% are singletons; the top ten hold over 5.5%. The CDR3 runs to 14 residues. CDR1 is LGHDT, CDR2 YNNKEL, per germline (reference sequence). The V gene lost 3 bases and the J gene lost 7 bases, with 12 bases spanning the gap. The sequenced material came from peripheral blood. The J gene is TRBJ2-2, the V gene TRBV3-1 (or the pseudogene TRBV3-2), with D perhaps TRBD2 (5 bases). This clonotype originated in a woman aged 50 to 60 with COVID-19, enrolled during active disease. Written as DNA, the CDR3 is TGTGCCAGCAGCCACCAACTAGGCGTCGGGGAGCTGTTTTTT. Translation gives CASSHQLGVGELFF.